This note documents a single T cell receptor beta chain sequence. Its antigen is undetermined. In every patient, relapse followed autologous stem cell transplantation, while exposure to brentuximab vedotin differed. Investigators obtained CD8+ T cells from thawed PBMCs by magnetic negative selection. TCRdb's copy holds only in-frame clones and misses some; the assay was immunoSEQ multiplex PCR. Among around 970 clones listed, 75% to 85% were seen once. V was cut by 1 base and J by 5 bases, with 21 bases left in between. The CDR3 is made up of 17 amino acids. Germline CDR1 is MGHRA and CDR2 is YSYEKL. This specimen belongs to a study of PD-1 blockade in classical Hodgkin lymphoma. Study-wide findings and caveats: Reports described newly diagnosed patients as having lower baseline TCR diversity than healthy donors.

Sequenced material: CD8+ T cells from blood, taken at baseline. The rearrangement links TRBV4-1 to TRBJ2-7; a possible D gene is TRBD1 (5 bases). The source is a human donor with classical Hodgkin lymphoma. The CDR3: CASSQVDMGFAWNEQYF. The CDR3 DNA reads TGCGCCAGCAGCCAAGTGGACATGGGATTCGCATGGAACGAGCAGTACTTC.